These T cell receptor beta chains were read from a single sample in a study of blood T cell repertoires in COVID-19. Assay used: immunoSEQ multiplex PCR; TCRdb lists only in-frame clones, some missing. Among about 130,000 clones listed, around 73% were seen once. Specimen: peripheral blood. The receptors shown here come from a man aged 55 to 69 who had recovered from COVID-19. Both conserved end residues are part of each CDR3. Each record gives: clone size, D gene, V gene, J gene, CDR3 protein, CDR3 DNA. D genes are given only for firm matches. Size is stated for part of the rows, as once, few or many counts, or as a class when the clone is expanded.

>NA|NA|TRBV9|TRBJ1-4
CASSTTPGANEKLFF
TGTGCCAGCAGCACAACCCCGGGTGCTAATGAAAAACTGTTTTTT
>NA|TRBD1|TRBV5-1|TRBJ1-4
CASSQGGQGDEKLFF
TGCGCCAGCAGCCAAGGCGGACAGGGGGACGAAAAACTGTTTTTT
>NA|NA|TRBV7-8|TRBJ1-2
CASSLGRGRKDYGYTF
TGTGCCAGCAGCTTAGGTCGGGGAAGGAAGGACTATGGCTACACCTTC
>NA|NA|TRBV9|TRBJ1-3
CASSPPFSGNTIYF
TGTGCCAGCAGCCCCCCCTTTTCTGGAAACACCATATATTTT
>NA|NA|TRBV9|TRBJ1-2
CASSLLGGYTF
TGTGCCAGCAGCCTGCTAGGTGGCTACACCTTC
>once|TRBD2|TRBV7-2|TRBJ2-7
CASSPTSGYSYEQYF
TGTGCCAGCAGCCCCACTAGCGGATACAGTTACGAGCAGTACTTC
>NA|NA|TRBV2|TRBJ1-5
CASSERTAHPQHF
TGTGCCAGCAGCGAGAGGACAGCTCATCCCCAGCATTTT
>NA|NA|TRBV24-1|TRBJ2-1
CATSDLGGFDEQFF
TGTGCCACCAGTGATTTAGGAGGGTTCGATGAGCAGTTCTTC
>once|NA|TRBV4-3|TRBJ1-3
CASSQDRGIGNTIYF
TGCGCCAGCAGCCAAGACAGGGGTATTGGAAACACCATATATTTT
>NA|NA|TRBV7-2|TRBJ2-6
CASSILNSGANVLTF
TGTGCCAGCAGCATCTTAAACTCTGGGGCCAACGTCCTGACTTTC
>NA|TRBD1|TRBV9|TRBJ2-7
CASSLGQGFSYEQYF
TGTGCCAGCAGCCTCGGACAGGGGTTCTCCTACGAGCAGTACTTC
>NA|TRBD2|TRBV7-6|TRBJ2-5
CASSFQWAAGGKETQYF
TGTGCCAGCAGCTTCCAGTGGGCAGCGGGGGGGAAAGAGACCCAGTACTTC
>NA|NA|TRBV6-5|TRBJ2-1
CASSPVGINNEQFF
TGTGCCAGCAGTCCTGTCGGGATAAACAATGAGCAGTTCTTC
>once|TRBD1|TRBV7-3|TRBJ2-7
CASSFGTGLGEQYF
TGTGCCAGCAGCTTCGGGACAGGGCTCGGCGAGCAGTACTTC
>many|NA|TRBV5-6|TRBJ2-5
CASSLHGVVPQETQYF
TGTGCCAGCAGTCTTCACGGGGTAGTTCCCCAAGAGACCCAGTACTTC
>NA|NA|TRBV7-3|TRBJ2-3
CASSRSGDTQYF
TGTGCCAGCAGCCGGAGCGGAGATACGCAGTATTTT